Following are 8 T cell receptor beta chains from one sample sequenced in a study of cytomegalovirus exposure and HLA in healthy donors. The PCR contained 60 Vbeta and 13 Jbeta primers. The data were produced by immunoSEQ multiplex PCR, yet TCRdb's version contains in-frame clones alone and is incomplete. The repertoire table contains about 200,000 clones. Sequenced material: PBMCs. The receptors shown here come from a boy younger than 18 in good health and CMV-seronegative.

The chain links TRBV27 to TRBJ1-6, with a weak D call TRBD1 (6 bases). The V gene's germline CDR1 is MNHEY and CDR2 SMNVEV (reference sequence). The CDR3 sequence is 14 residues long. V dropped 2 bases and J dropped 10 bases, with 12 bases sitting between them. Here the CDR3 reads CASSLQGSGSPLHF. The CDR3 region has the DNA TGTGCCAGCAGTTTACAGGGGTCGGGCTCACCCCTCCACTTT.

The chain employs TRBV11-2 and TRBJ1-2; weak D call: TRBD1 (5 bases). V was trimmed by 4 bases and J by 0 bases, leaving 18 bases between them. The CDR3 is made up of 17 amino acids. Germline assignment: CDR1 SGHAT and CDR2 FQNNGV. As DNA, the CDR3 is TGTGCCAGCAGCTCCTTACGTCGCGGGGGTACTAACTATGGCTACACCTTC. Translating gives CASSSLRRGGTNYGYTF.

The rearrangement uses TRBV4-1 and TRBJ2-1; no clear D. This CDR3 has 15 amino acids. In germline, CDR1 is MGHRA, CDR2 YSYEKL. V dropped 1 base and J dropped 4 bases, with 11 bases sitting between them. Written as DNA, the CDR3 is TGCGCCAGCAGCCAAGGGCGCGGTTATTACAATGAGCAGTTCTTC. Its protein product is CASSQGRGYYNEQFF.

The rearrangement uses TRBV10-1 and TRBJ2-7; 8 nucleotides agree with TRBD1. Germline V lookup: CDR1 WNHNN, CDR2 SYGVQD (reference sequence). Trimming removed 3 bases from V and 5 bases from J; junction bases left unmatched: 6. The CDR3 sequence is 14 residues long. CDR3 DNA sequence: TGCGCCAGCAGTGACCCGGACAGGGAACACGAGCAGTACTTC. As protein: CASSDPDREHEQYF.

The chain employs TRBV11-1 and TRBJ2-1; 10 bases are a match to TRBD1. The trim removed 3 bases at V and 4 bases at J, leaving 9 bases unmatched. This CDR3 spans 17 amino acids. Germline V CDR1 and CDR2: SGHAT, FQDESV (reference sequence). The CDR3 loop reads CASSLQGQGGGYNEQFF. The CDR3 DNA is TGTGCCAGCAGCTTGCAAGGACAGGGGGGAGGTTACAATGAGCAGTTCTTC.

This rearrangement joins TRBV23-1 to TRBJ2-1; D uncertain. TRBV23-1 carries the ORF label, with uncertain function. The CDR3 extends over 13 amino acids. Trimming removed 3 bases at V and 10 bases at J, with 13 bases between. The DNA for the CDR3 is TGCGCCAGCAGTCACTCAGCTCCCAGGGAGCAGTTCTTC. Protein product: CASSHSAPREQFF.

This sequence joins TRBV9 and TRBJ1-2; 8 nucleotides agree with TRBD1. The V gene's germline CDR1 is SGDLS and CDR2 YYNGEE. The CDR3 is 15 amino acids. With 4 bases clipped from V and 8 bases from J, the junction kept 13 bases outside the gene matches. CDR3 nucleotides: TGTGCCAGCAGCCCGAGGGTAGCAGGGGGCGGCGGCTACACCTTC. Translating it yields CASSPRVAGGGGYTF.

This rearrangement joins TRBV20-1 to TRBJ2-7; D not certain. The CDR3 runs to 11 residues. The germline gives CDR1 DFQATT, CDR2 SNEGSKA (reference sequence). Trimming left V 2 bases short and J 5 bases short, with 7 bases between. The CDR3 loop is CSARPSHEQYF. The CDR3 DNA is TGCAGTGCTAGACCATCCCACGAGCAGTACTTC.